Each of the 3 T cell receptor beta chains below was sequenced from the same sample in a study of OX40 agonist ivuxolimab in advanced cancers. Method: immunoSEQ multiplex PCR; TCRdb's copy keeps in-frame clones and lacks some. The data show some 100,000 clones, around 84% seen once. Sequenced material: CD4+ or CD8+ T cells sorted from blood, taken in a trial of the OX40 agonist ivuxolimab. Receptors were obtained from an adult with an advanced solid tumor such as melanoma, head and neck, liver or kidney cancer.

The chain uses TRBV30 and TRBJ1-1, with D unclear. V was clipped by 8 bases and J by 0 bases, with 13 bases between them. CDR1 and CDR2 from the germline V gene are GTSNPN and SVGIG (reference sequence). There are 13 residues in the CDR3. The CDR3 loop reads CAGSPRLNTEAFF. In DNA form, the CDR3 reads TGTGCCGGTAGTCCCCGATTGAACACTGAAGCTTTCTTT.

The sample holds one count of this clone. The V gene is TRBV28, the J gene TRBJ1-2, with D possibly matching TRBD1 (6 bases). Germline V CDR1 and CDR2: MDHEN, SYDVKM. The CDR3 has 15 residues. V gave up 2 bases and J gave up 5 bases, with 15 bases separating them. CDR3 protein: CASSLRDLRGYGYTF. CDR3 in DNA: TGTGCCAGCAGTTTAAGGGACCTAAGGGGGTATGGCTACACCTTC.

This chain joins TRBV12-5 and TRBJ1-4, with D perhaps TRBD1 (6 bases). The V gene's germline CDR1 is LGHNT and CDR2 FRNRAP. CDR3 length: 14 residues. The V end was cut by 6 bases, the J end by 0 bases, with 8 bases between. CDR3 region: CASGPGATNEKLFF. The CDR3 coding sequence is TGTGCTAGTGGGCCAGGGGCAACTAATGAAAAACTGTTTTTT.